The rows below give T cell receptor beta chains drawn from one sample of a study of human T cells and chemical hapten exposure. TCRdb called the RACE reads again in MiXCR, with one record for every CDR3 protein. Among around 200,000 distinct CDR3 sequences listed, around 25% were seen once. The specimen comprised whole blood, sampled in connection with sensitization to the hapten diphenylcyclopropenone (DPC). Receptors were obtained from a woman between 40 and 55 years old with alopecia areata. Some clones in this sample may be carry-over from other donors' samples. Both conserved end residues are trimmed from each CDR3. The order of the fields is J gene, V gene, CDR3 protein.

TRBJ2-2 TRBV6-5 ASSTGGGGGELF
TRBJ2-2 TRBV20-1 SARDWGYDTGELF
TRBJ2-1 TRBV20-1 SAKDGQGGNEQF
TRBJ2-1 TRBV4-1 ASSQPGLADNEQF
TRBJ2-5 TRBV10-3 AISVTSGSSETQY
TRBJ2-1 TRBV12-5 ASGLRESSEQF
TRBJ2-1 TRBV4-1 ASSLLPGQGLNEQF
TRBJ1-1 TRBV12-3/TRBV12-4 ASLDRGFLNTEAF
TRBJ2-5 TRBV5-1 ASSSRGRETQY
TRBJ2-7 TRBV4-2 ASSQPRTSVPYEQY
TRBJ2-7 TRBV11-1 ASSSLASGAIHEQY
TRBJ1-1 TRBV12-5 ASGLVPNRQVRNTEAF
TRBJ2-7 TRBV10-3 AISVREYEQY
TRBJ1-3 TRBV15 ATSRDRASGNTIY
TRBJ2-5 TRBV24-1 AVSGTESETQY
TRBJ2-1 TRBV7-8 ASSRHSGRALGEQF
TRBJ2-6 TRBV5-6 ASRTTTGGSGANVLT
TRBJ2-3 TRBV6-2/TRBV6-3 ASSYSRRESTDTQY
TRBJ2-7 TRBV6-5 ASSYGLAGRDEQY
TRBJ1-3 TRBV18 ASSPPGSRNTIY
TRBJ2-7 TRBV4-3 ASSQLPPGTKITYEQY
TRBJ2-3 TRBV27 ASRGTGADTQY
TRBJ1-2 TRBV6-2/TRBV6-3 ASIDRLRWT
TRBJ2-5 TRBV20-1 SAPTPGRETQY
TRBJ2-1 TRBV6-2/TRBV6-3 ASSSSVGLADNEQF
TRBJ2-3 TRBV7-8 ASSLAQATDTQY
TRBJ2-1 TRBV20-1 SASSGRARNEQF
TRBJ2-7 TRBV18 ASSRQAESEQY
TRBJ2-4 TRBV10-3 AISEPGGGDIQY
TRBJ2-5 TRBV20-1 SARERGPSQETQY
TRBJ2-3 TRBV6-6 ASNGAGTDTQY
TRBJ2-1 TRBV20-1 SARDRGRYNEQF
TRBJ2-3 TRBV12-3/TRBV12-4 ASSLLQGAMDTQY
TRBJ1-2 TRBV4-1 ASSQEARGRSGYT
TRBJ2-5 TRBV18 ASSLLDGYQETQY
TRBJ1-2 TRBV30 AWSVSGGGPSYGYT
TRBJ1-4 TRBV7-2 ASSSRAGEKLF
TRBJ2-7 TRBV9 ASGRGDHEQY
TRBJ2-5 TRBV9 ASSVAAGYTQY
TRBJ2-1 TRBV10-3 AISEFGDEQF
TRBJ2-7 TRBV15 ATSSGTGAGYEQY
TRBJ2-7 TRBV7-2 ASSLRGRPHEQY
TRBJ2-3 TRBV20-1 SARDPREGGHTQY
TRBJ1-5 TRBV15 ATSRDLGRSQPQH
TRBJ2-1 TRBV4-3 ASSSLVAGGVDEQF
TRBJ1-1 TRBV7-9 ASSRGGIEAF
TRBJ2-3 TRBV27 ASNSRLAGGPSTDTQY
TRBJ2-7 TRBV6-2/TRBV6-3 ASSGGSYEQY
TRBJ2-1 TRBV5-4 ASSPEADSYNEQF
TRBJ2-3 TRBV28 ASSFLNQATDTQY
TRBJ1-5 TRBV6-1 ASRDQNYSNQPQH